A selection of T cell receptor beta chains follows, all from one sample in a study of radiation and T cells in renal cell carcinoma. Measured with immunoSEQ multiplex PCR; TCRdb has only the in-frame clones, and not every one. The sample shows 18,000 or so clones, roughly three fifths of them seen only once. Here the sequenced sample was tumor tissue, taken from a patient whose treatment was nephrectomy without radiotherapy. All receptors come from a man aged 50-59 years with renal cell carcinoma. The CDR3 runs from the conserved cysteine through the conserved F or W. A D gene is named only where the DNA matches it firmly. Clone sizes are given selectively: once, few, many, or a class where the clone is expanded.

CDR3 protein: CASSLAAAGGPSGYEQYF
CDR3 DNA: TGTGCCAGCAGCTTAGCCGCAGCGGGAGGGCCCTCGGGATACGAGCAGTACTTC
V gene: TRBV7-2
CDR3 length: 18
J gene: TRBJ2-7
clone size: .
D gene: TRBD2

CDR3 protein: CAWSTGPVGSSYEQYF
CDR3 DNA: TGTGCCTGGAGTACGGGGCCCGTAGGGAGCTCCTACGAGCAGTACTTC
V gene: TRBV30
CDR3 length: 16
J gene: TRBJ2-7
clone size: .
D gene: .

CDR3 protein: CASSEEGTNEERAFF
CDR3 DNA: TGTGCCAGCAGTGAGGAGGGGACAAACGAAGAACGAGCTTTCTTT
V gene: TRBV2
CDR3 length: 15
J gene: TRBJ1-1
clone size: few
D gene: .

CDR3 protein: CASTGSGTFYGYTF
CDR3 DNA: TGTGCCAGCACCGGCTCGGGGACATTCTATGGCTACACCTTC
V gene: TRBV6-5
CDR3 length: 14
J gene: TRBJ1-2
clone size: .
D gene: .

CDR3 protein: CASSLQETANTEAFF
CDR3 DNA: TGTGCCAGCAGCCTTCAAGAGACGGCTAACACTGAAGCTTTCTTT
V gene: TRBV11-2
CDR3 length: 15
J gene: TRBJ1-1
clone size: .
D gene: .

CDR3 protein: CAISEEQRAEAFF
CDR3 DNA: TGTGCCATCAGTGAGGAACAAAGGGCTGAAGCTTTCTTT
V gene: TRBV10-3
CDR3 length: 13
J gene: TRBJ1-1
clone size: .
D gene: .

CDR3 protein: CASSSVAAYEQYF
CDR3 DNA: TGTGCCAGTAGTAGCGTAGCGGCTTACGAGCAGTACTTC
V gene: TRBV19
CDR3 length: 13
J gene: TRBJ2-7
clone size: .
D gene: .

CDR3 protein: CASRDSLNTEAFF
CDR3 DNA: TGTGCCAGCAGGGACAGCCTGAACACTGAAGCTTTCTTT
V gene: TRBV2
CDR3 length: 13
J gene: TRBJ1-1
clone size: .
D gene: .

CDR3 protein: CASSPPGGTLHF
CDR3 DNA: TGTGCCAGCAGCCCCCCCGGGGGGACCCTCCACTTT
V gene: TRBV7-9
CDR3 length: 12
J gene: TRBJ1-6
clone size: .
D gene: .

CDR3 protein: CASSPLPVGGQETQYF
CDR3 DNA: TGTGCCAGCAGCCCGCTGCCAGTCGGGGGACAAGAGACCCAGTACTTC
V gene: TRBV5-4
CDR3 length: 16
J gene: TRBJ2-5
clone size: .
D gene: .

CDR3 protein: CASSASRNSNQPQHF
CDR3 DNA: TGTGCCAGCAGTGCCAGTAGGAATAGCAATCAGCCCCAGCATTTT
V gene: TRBV7-2
CDR3 length: 15
J gene: TRBJ1-5
clone size: .
D gene: .

CDR3 protein: CASSLRGTATNEKLFF
CDR3 DNA: TGTGCCAGCAGTTTAAGGGGTACTGCAACTAATGAAAAACTGTTTTTT
V gene: TRBV27
CDR3 length: 16
J gene: TRBJ1-4
clone size: .
D gene: .

CDR3 protein: CASSEQTSQETQYF
CDR3 DNA: TGTGCCAGCAGCGAACAGACTAGTCAAGAGACCCAGTACTTC
V gene: TRBV6-1
CDR3 length: 14
J gene: TRBJ2-5
clone size: .
D gene: .

CDR3 protein: CASSGTTTDTQYF
CDR3 DNA: TGTGCCAGCAGCGGGACTACCACAGATACGCAGTATTTT
V gene: TRBV5-8
CDR3 length: 13
J gene: TRBJ2-3
clone size: .
D gene: TRBD2

CDR3 protein: CASSSAVLAGGPMTDTQYF
CDR3 DNA: TGTGCCAGCAGTTCCGCGGTACTAGCGGGGGGGCCGATGACAGATACGCAGTATTTT
V gene: TRBV27
CDR3 length: 19
J gene: TRBJ2-3
clone size: .
D gene: TRBD2

CDR3 protein: CASSDWGAGELFF
CDR3 DNA: TGCGCCAGCAGCGATTGGGGAGCCGGGGAGCTGTTTTTT
V gene: TRBV5-1
CDR3 length: 13
J gene: TRBJ2-2
clone size: once
D gene: .